This T cell receptor (beta chain) derives from a study of OX40 agonist ivuxolimab in advanced cancers. For the study at large: Patients received ivuxolimab, an intravenous treatment, every 2 weeks at 0.01 to 10 mg/kg.

Germline V gene sequence: CDR1 SEHNR, CDR2 FQNEAQ (reference sequence). The V and J ends lost 5 bases and 10 bases respectively, with 6 bases between them. The CDR3 is 10 residues long. Data came from immunoSEQ multiplex PCR; TCRdb stores just in-frame clones and leaves some out. Among 41,000 or so clones listed, roughly 86% were seen once. The TCR originated in an adult with an advanced solid tumor such as melanoma, head and neck, liver or kidney cancer. The J gene is TRBJ2-1, the V gene TRBV7-9, with unresolved D. The sample in question was CD4+ or CD8+ T cells sorted from blood, obtained in a trial of the OX40 agonist ivuxolimab. The CDR3 DNA is TGTGCCAGCAGCCCTGAGGAGCAGTTCTTC. Protein sequence: CASSPEEQFF. Filled out from reference TRBV7-9 and TRBJ2-1, the complete variable domain reads DTGVSQNPRHKITKRGQNVTFRCDPISEHNRLYWYRQTLGQGPEFLTYFQNEAQLEKSRLLSDRFSAERPKGSFSTLEIQRTEQGDSAMYLCASSPEEQFFGPGTRLTVL.